One T cell receptor (beta chain) is described in this entry. This clonotype appeared many times. No cognate antigen has been identified for it. One base away there is no much larger clone; base qualities are not given. The intended sense of this specimen's time point label: newly diagnosed GD, antithyroid drugs for less than 3 months. For both TCR sequencing and RNA sequencing, RNA was extracted from PBMCs using TRIzol. The diagnosis of Graves' disease was made according to American Thyroid Association guidelines. The patients came from an endocrinology department in Xi'an, China. Each patient gave approximately 9.7 milliliters of peripheral blood, collected in an EDTA anticoagulant tube. Ficoll Paque Plus density gradient separation was used to isolate PBMCs, and no further T cell sorting was done. RNA quality was checked with an Agilent 2100 Bioanalyzer and agarose gel, and concentration with a NanoDrop 2000.

The data were obtained in a study of regulatory T cells in long-lasting Graves disease (dated by TCRdb to the early 2020s). About the full investigation: Patients with newly diagnosed Graves' disease had been on antithyroid drugs for under 3 months. The study took place in China and was registered as a clinical trial. This study used TCR sequencing and RNA sequencing of peripheral blood to compare persistent Graves' disease patients against newly diagnosed Graves' disease patients. A total of around 35 samples underwent TCR sequencing, from 13 patients with persistent Graves' disease and approximately 20 patients with newly diagnosed Graves' disease.

Library prep was done by multiplex PCR. Sequencing used an Illumina HiSeq 4000. TCR beta libraries were built with iRepertoire HTBI primers and Arm-PCR amplification of CDR3 regions. Before sequencing, the PCR products went through gel purification. The original pipeline was this. A total of some 65 TRBV and some 13 TRBJ segments were identified across samples and were used for gene usage analysis of CDR3 amino acid clonotypes. COPE and FqMerger were used to merge the filtered high-quality paired reads into contigs. BLAST was used to align contigs to IMGT TRBV, TRBD and TRBJ reference genes, with CDR3 defined following IMGT. Any clonotype with a frequency above 0.1% was classified as a highly expanded clone. Shannon entropy served as the measure of repertoire diversity, while the Gini coefficient captured V-J evenness. Public clonotypes were defined as clonotypes shared by more than one individual. The public reads were reanalyzed by TCRdb: fastp trimming at Q25, MiXCR alignment, in-frame beta chains only. Under each unique CDR3 protein, matching rows form one entry showing the most common genes and DNA. None of the V and J calls come from the authors' own analysis; TCRdb made them. This sample gives about 620,000 distinct CDR3 sequences in total; roughly 15% of them show up just once. The top ten clonotypes cover around 18% of the sample.

Study-wide findings and limitations: The study examined only peripheral blood because the primary lesion, thyroid tissue, could not be accessed. The authors acknowledged the small sample size as a limitation that may reduce accuracy. Persistent disease showed preferential use of TRBV28, TRBJ1-2 and TRBJ2-5, whereas newly diagnosed disease favored TRBV20-1 and TRBJ2-1. A larger number of public clonotypes was shared among persistent patients (more than 2,500) than among newly diagnosed patients (around 890). Sequencing and analysis were restricted to the TCR beta chain. Lower TCR Shannon entropy and fewer highly expanded clones were observed in persistent Graves' disease patients than in newly diagnosed patients, which suggested clonal expansion.

CDR1 GTSNPN and CDR2 SVGIG are derived from the germline V gene (reference sequence). Trimming accounts for 5 bases at V and 9 bases at J, while the number of junction bases matched to no gene is 10. Taken from cysteine to phenylalanine, the CDR3 has 13 residues. Only CDR3 DNA is held: 39 bases, read in frame from base 1. The sample was also reused in another study, on T cells in Graves' hyperthyroidism and ophthalmopathy. Reported in the second study: A patient counted as having stable Graves' hyperthyroidism if no progression to ophthalmopathy occurred over 18 months of follow-up. Hyperthyroidism patients were newly diagnosed, with disease duration under 2 months, and aged 18 to 65 years. Any patient with an uncontrolled infection, another autoimmune disease, pregnancy or lactation was excluded. Clinical symptoms, serum thyroxine and TRAb, thyroid ultrasound, and orbital computed tomography formed the basis for the diagnoses. A first-round RT-PCR of the TCR CDR3 used the HTBI primer set with the Qiagen OneStep RT-PCR kit. Most expanded thyroid clonotypes (frequency above 0.001) were also detected in blood, suggesting blood repertoires may reflect thyroid immune responses. A 13 V-J signature model separated ophthalmopathy from stable hyperthyroidism, with around 91% sensitivity and roughly 81% specificity in cross-validation and 80%/75% in testing. In validation, the model predicted progression to ophthalmopathy a median of about 6.8 months before onset, with approximately 71% sensitivity and more than 72% specificity. To identify distinguishing TCR V-J signatures, a discovery cohort of about a hundred patients was used, comprising 43 with Graves' ophthalmopathy and under 60 with stable Graves' hyperthyroidism. Prospective prediction of ophthalmopathy was tested in an independent validation cohort of approximately 18 hyperthyroidism patients and 17 patients who later progressed to ophthalmopathy. The 100 or so discovery patients were randomly split 7:3 into training and test sets. In roughly six Graves' hyperthyroidism patients, the study also compared T-cell repertoires from thyroid tissue with T-cell repertoires from blood. Following sampling, methimazole starting at 30 mg daily was given to hyperthyroidism patients, and high-dose intravenous methylprednisolone was given to ophthalmopathy patients. The libraries were constructed in a second round of multiplex PCR and then size-selected and purified. Sequencing of the libraries was done on an Illumina HiSeq2000 using paired-end 100 bp reads. SOAPnuke was used to process the raw data, throwing out any read that contained adapters or uncalled bases, had a mean Phred below 15, or lacked an exact constant-primer or identifier match. COPE v1.2.5 was used to merge high-quality paired reads, and clonotypes were defined as unique nucleotide sequences. MiTCR v1.1 was used to align clonotypes to the IMGT TRBV, TRBD and TRBJ reference segments. Only V-J combinations with frequency above 0.0001, covering 98% to 99.2% of repertoires, were analysed. The TCS score was defined as the ratio of F50 (clonal expansion) to E x V (chaos), calculated using BLOSUM62-based TCRdist between CDR3 peptides within each V-J. Welch's t-statistics and random forest reduced approximately 520 V-J features to roughly 13, which were used in a naive Bayes classifier (R e1071). No statistical method was used to fix the sample size in advance, and group allocation was not hidden from the investigators. The paper reports TCR Vbeta CDR3 sequencing of approximately 140 peripheral blood samples: approximately 43 ophthalmopathy, roughly 74 hyperthyroidism and some 17 progressor patients.

The specimen comprised peripheral blood mononuclear cells (PBMCs), sampled at new diagnosis, from a patient treated with antithyroid drugs. This TCR was sampled from a woman in her 30s with Graves disease. Donor details come from another sample of the same person, matched by shared clones. This chain joins TRBV30 to TRBJ2-1; 7 middle bases align to TRBD1. At the DNA level, the sequence is TGTGCCTGGGAGGGGGCGAGTTTTACTGAGCAGTTCTTC. This codes for CAWEGASFTEQFF.